Below are 14 T cell receptor beta chains sequenced from a single sample in a study of blood T cell repertoires in COVID-19. The assay was immunoSEQ multiplex PCR, and TCRdb's table has in-frame clones only and misses some. The sample includes a few hundred thousand clones, around 81% of them seen just once. Sequences were obtained from PBMCs or T cells enriched from blood (not recorded which). Receptor source: a woman aged 40 to 50 with acute COVID-19.

This clone was seen repeatedly, ten times or more. This rearrangement joins TRBV3-1 (or the pseudogene TRBV3-2) to TRBJ1-6; the match to TRBD1 covers 7 bases. The CDR3 spans 16 residues. Germline V gives CDR1 LGHDT, CDR2 YNNKEL (reference sequence). Trimming at V came to 6 bases and at J to 6 bases, leaving 11 bases not matched to a gene. The CDR3 sequence is CASREGGDGRNSPLHF. In nucleotides, the CDR3 is TGTGCCAGCAGAGAAGGGGGCGACGGTCGTAATTCACCCCTCCACTTT.

The chain carries TRBV9 and TRBJ2-3; no firm D call. Trimming took 4 bases from V and 0 from J, leaving 15 bases between them. Germline CDR1 SGDLS, CDR2 YYNGEE. The CDR3 is 16 amino acids. The CDR3 reads CASSSRLGASTDTQYF. CDR3 nucleotide sequence: TGTGCCAGCAGCTCCCGACTTGGCGCGAGCACAGATACGCAGTATTTT.

The genes are TRBV29-1 and TRBJ1-2; perhaps TRBD1 as D (5 bases). The germline V gene encodes CDR1 SQVTM and CDR2 ANQGSEA. V was pared by 4 bases and J by 6 bases, with 6 bases between. This CDR3 region has 10 residues. This chain's CDR3 is CSVAGNGYTF. The CDR3 DNA is TGCAGCGTTGCAGGGAATGGCTACACCTTC.

The V call is TRBV15, the J call TRBJ1-4; D unresolved. The germline V and J ends were trimmed by 0 bases and 5 bases, with 13 bases remaining between them. The CDR3 extends over 16 amino acids. CDR1 is LNHNV and CDR2 is YYDKDF in the germline V gene (reference sequence). The CDR3 nucleotides are TGTGCCACCAGCAGAGATCGGTCGCAATTGAATGAAAAACTGTTTTTT. It is translated as CATSRDRSQLNEKLFF.

This chain joins TRBV19 and TRBJ2-1; 10 bases align to TRBD1. CDR3 length: 15 amino acids. After removal of 3 bases from V and 8 bases from J, the junction contained 7 bases not matched to a gene. In germline, CDR1 is LNHDA, CDR2 SQIVND (reference sequence). The CDR3 DNA reads as TGTGCCAGTAGTATTGGGACAGGGGCCTGGGATGAGCAGTTCTTC. Amino acid sequence: CASSIGTGAWDEQFF.

V and J are TRBV9 and TRBJ1-2; D is perhaps TRBD1 (6 bases). Germline CDR1 SGDLS, CDR2 YYNGEE. The ends were cut back, 1 base at V and 2 bases at J, with 12 bases in the middle. There are 15 residues in the CDR3. The CDR3 spells CASSVSGGANYGYTF. The CDR3 DNA reads as TGTGCCAGCAGCGTAAGTGGGGGGGCGAACTATGGCTACACCTTC.

The chain recombines TRBV7-3 with TRBJ2-5; 8 bases line up with TRBD2. The CDR3 length is 15 residues. V was pared by 2 bases and J by 5 bases, with 7 bases of the junction left unmatched. Germline CDR1 and CDR2: SGHTA and FQGTGA. In DNA form, the CDR3 reads TGTGCCAGCAGCTTAGGGACTAGTTTCGGCGAGACCCAGTACTTC. Residues: CASSLGTSFGETQYF.

V and J are TRBV3-1 (or the pseudogene TRBV3-2) and TRBJ1-6; 9 bases fit TRBD1. The germline CDR1 and CDR2 sequences are LGHDT and YNNKEL (reference sequence). CDR3 length: 16 amino acids. V trimming: 3 bases; J trimming: 10 bases; junction bases outside the gene matches: 10. The CDR3 nucleotides read TGTGCCAGCAGCCAGAAGCGTAGGACAGGGGTCTCACCCCTCCACTTT. Its protein is CASSQKRRTGVSPLHF.

V and J are TRBV27 and TRBJ1-4, with 9 nucleotides matching TRBD1. This CDR3 is built from 13 residues. V shed 3 bases and J 13 bases; nucleotides not matched to a gene: 6. CDR1 is MNHEY and CDR2 is SMNVEV in the germline V gene (reference sequence). CDR3 coding DNA: TGTGCCAGCAGTTTTGGACAGGGGTCAGCACTGTTTTTT. It is translated as CASSFGQGSALFF.

In this sample, this clone turned up once. V gene TRBV28 combines with J gene TRBJ1-3; the match to TRBD1 covers 8 bases. After removal of 6 bases from V and 4 bases from J, the junction contained 20 bases not matched to a gene. The CDR3 consists of 19 residues. CDR1 is MDHEN, CDR2 SYDVKM, per germline. For the CDR3, the DNA is TGTGCCAGCAGCATCGCCGCGGGACAGGCCCTCCGGAGGGGAAACACCATATATTTT. It translates to CASSIAAGQALRRGNTIYF.

This clone was counted many times. V gene TRBV6-2 or TRBV6-3 combines with J gene TRBJ2-7; D might be TRBD1 (5 bases). Looked up from germline, CDR1 is MNHEY and CDR2 is SVGEGT. This CDR3 has 13 amino acids. The V end was cut by 1 base, the J end by 6 bases, with 10 bases between. In nucleotides, the CDR3 is TGTGCCAGCAGTTACTTACAGGTTCTCGAGCAGTACTTC. It codes for CASSYLQVLEQYF.

In this sample, this clone turned up a few times. The rearrangement uses TRBV27 and TRBJ1-1; tentative D call: TRBD1 (5 bases). Germline-derived CDR1 and CDR2 are MNHEY and SMNVEV (reference sequence). The CDR3 runs 16 residues. Trimming took off 4 bases at V and 7 bases at J, with 22 bases between the two ends. This chain's CDR3 is CASSSRVYSPIDEAFF. As DNA, the CDR3 is TGTGCCAGCAGTTCCAGGGTTTATAGCCCCATCGATGAAGCTTTCTTT.

The chain couples TRBV30 to TRBJ1-5, with TRBD1 identical over 9 bases. The trim removed 2 bases at V and 6 bases at J, leaving 5 bases unmatched. Germline V CDR1 and CDR2: GTSNPN, SVGIG (reference sequence). This CDR3 contains 14 residues. The CDR3 here is CAWSTRQGGQPQHF. The CDR3 region has the DNA TGTGCCTGGAGTACTCGACAGGGGGGTCAGCCCCAGCATTTT. Variable domain in full (rest from reference TRBV30 and TRBJ1-5): SQTIHQWPATLVQPVGSPLSLECTVEGTSNPNLYWYRQAAGRGLQLLFYSVGIGQISSEVPQNLSASRPQDRQFILSSKKLLLSDSGFYLCAWSTRQGGQPQHFGDGTRLSIL.

In its sample, this clone was seen a few times. Here the CDR3 reads CASSQTGGGHTDTQYF. CDR3 sequence (DNA): TGTGCCAGCTCACAAACAGGGGGCGGCCACACAGATACGCAGTATTTT. This rearrangement joins TRBV18 to TRBJ2-3, with TRBD1 identical over 9 bases. V dropped 4 bases and J dropped 2; count of bases not matched to a gene: 7. The germline CDR1 and CDR2 sequences are KGHSH and LQKENI. The CDR3 extends over 16 amino acids.